Below are 24 T cell receptor beta chains sequenced from a single sample in a study of T cell responses to AZD1222 COVID-19 vaccine. Libraries were prepared by immunoSEQ multiplex PCR; TCRdb keeps only in-frame clonotypes and omits some of them. The table lists about 150,000 clones, 90% of them singletons. The specimen was peripheral blood, collected on day 0 of AZD1222 vaccination. Every receptor here comes from an adult in good health.

The genes are TRBV5-6 and TRBJ2-7; D not resolved. The CDR3 contains 13 residues. Germline values: CDR1 SGHDT, CDR2 YYEEEE. V lost 1 base to trimming and J lost 0 bases, with 5 bases between them. CDR3: CASSLTDSYEQYF. The CDR3 DNA sequence: TGTGCCAGCAGCTTGACAGACTCCTACGAGCAGTACTTC.

The V gene is TRBV7-9, the J gene TRBJ1-2; TRBD1 matches 8 bases. This CDR3 contains 15 residues. The V gene's germline CDR1 is SEHNR and CDR2 FQNEAQ (reference sequence). V was clipped by 5 bases and J by 2 bases; unmatched bases: 7. The CDR3 sequence: CASSHGQGRNYGYTF. For the CDR3, the DNA is TGTGCCAGCAGCCATGGACAGGGTCGGAACTATGGCTACACCTTC.

The chain carries TRBV10-3 and TRBJ1-3, with D unresolved. The CDR3 totals 13 residues. Trimming took off 1 base at V and 8 bases at J, with 9 bases between the two ends. The germline CDR1 and CDR2 sequences are ENHRY and SYGVKD. The CDR3 DNA reads TGTGCCATCAGTGAGTTCACAGTAGACACCATATATTTT. It translates to CAISEFTVDTIYF.

This chain links TRBV6-2 or TRBV6-3 with TRBJ2-1; D unresolved. CDR1 and CDR2 (germline): MNHEY, SVGEGT. The CDR3 covers 15 residues. With 5 bases removed from V and 6 bases from J, the gap between germline ends came to 17 bases. CDR3 sequence: CASSDGSTFGNEQFF. DNA of the CDR3: TGTGCCAGCAGTGACGGGTCAACCTTTGGCAATGAGCAGTTCTTC.

The V gene is TRBV5-1, the J gene TRBJ2-7; D ambiguous. Germline CDR1 reads SGHRS; CDR2 reads YFSETQ. V was cut by 2 bases and J by 6 bases, with 12 bases left in between. The CDR3 runs 13 residues. DNA of the CDR3: TGCGCCAGCAGCTTTCTCCGAGGTGCCGAGCAGTACTTC. Encoded protein: CASSFLRGAEQYF.

CDR3 loop: CASSLTAPTEAFF. The CDR3 DNA sequence: TGTGCCAGCAGCTTAACGGCCCCCACTGAAGCTTTCTTT. The gene calls are TRBV7-3 and TRBJ1-1; no clear D gene. The CDR3 totals 13 residues. V lost 0 bases and J lost 4, with 6 bases in between. The germline gives CDR1 SGHTA, CDR2 FQGTGA. Together with reference TRBV7-3 and TRBJ1-1, the CDR3 gives the full variable domain: GAGVSQTPSNKVTEKGKYVELRCDPISGHTALYWYRQSLGQGPEFLIYFQGTGAADDSGLPNDRFFAVRPEGSVSTLKIQRTERGDSAVYLCASSLTAPTEAFFGQGTRLTVV.

The J gene is TRBJ1-1, the V gene TRBV2; D is unresolved. The length of the CDR3 is 15 residues. CDR1 is SNHLY, CDR2 FYNNEI, per germline. The V end lost 4 bases, the J end lost 0 bases, and 12 bases lay between the germline ends. The CDR3 is CASSGSRPVNTEAFF. The CDR3 DNA sequence: TGTGCCAGCAGTGGAAGCAGGCCCGTGAACACTGAAGCTTTCTTT.

The chain employs TRBV19 and TRBJ2-7; TRBD1 or TRBD2 may be the D gene (6 bases each). This CDR3 contains 14 residues. Trimming took off 5 bases at V and 1 base at J, with 12 bases between the two ends. CDR1 is LNHDA, CDR2 SQIVND, per germline (reference sequence). DNA for the CDR3: TGTGCCAGTAGTCAGCAGGGGACTTCCTACGAGCAGTACTTC. Amino acid sequence: CASSQQGTSYEQYF.

V gene TRBV30 combines with J gene TRBJ2-7, with D perhaps TRBD1 (6 bases). This CDR3 has 13 amino acids. V was shortened by 2 bases and J by 5 bases, with 13 bases between the two germline ends. CDR1 is GTSNPN and CDR2 is SVGIG in the germline V gene (reference sequence). CDR3 in DNA: TGTGCCTGGAGTTTGGGACAACTCAACGAGCAGTACTTC. This codes for CAWSLGQLNEQYF.

The chain is built from TRBV27 and TRBJ2-7; 11 bases fit TRBD2. Germline CDR1 reads MNHEY; CDR2 reads SMNVEV (reference sequence). The CDR3 spans 18 residues. V lost 6 bases and J lost 0; bases outside the gene matches: 13. Here the CDR3 reads CASSRLAGTPPYSYEQYF. CDR3 DNA: TGTGCCAGCAGCAGACTAGCGGGGACCCCGCCCTACTCCTACGAGCAGTACTTC.

V is TRBV9 and J is TRBJ1-6; TRBD1 aligns across 8 bases. After removal of 3 bases from V and 8 bases from J, the junction contained 13 bases not matched to a gene. This CDR3 spans 17 amino acids. Germline V CDR1 and CDR2: SGDLS, YYNGEE. CDR3 sequence reads: CASSGRVVSGGYSPLHF. CDR3 bases: TGTGCCAGCAGCGGCAGGGTTGTATCAGGGGGCTATTCACCCCTCCACTTT.

The chain combines TRBV7-2 with TRBJ2-3; 11 nucleotides agree with TRBD2. With V trimmed by 4 bases and J by 3 bases, 6 bases remained unmatched. CDR1 SGHTA and CDR2 FQGNSA come from the germline V gene. CDR3 size: 16 residues. CDR3 loop: CASSSPLAGGTDTQYF. The CDR3 DNA sequence: TGTGCCAGCAGCTCACCCTTAGCGGGGGGGACAGATACGCAGTATTTT.

The rearrangement uses TRBV4-3 and TRBJ1-1; 8 bases line up with TRBD1. There are 17 residues in the CDR3. CDR1 and CDR2 from the germline V gene are LGHNA and YSLEER. The V and J ends lost 0 bases and 2 bases, in that order; junction bases with no gene match: 8. The CDR3 is CASSQDGQGWSNTEAFF. For the CDR3, the DNA is TGCGCCAGCAGCCAAGATGGACAGGGATGGAGCAACACTGAAGCTTTCTTT.

The table lists this clone with a count of one. V and J are TRBV29-1 and TRBJ1-4; D may be TRBD1 (5 bases). CDR3 length equals 13 residues. Germline lookup yields CDR1 SQVTM and CDR2 ANQGSEA. Between the trimmed V and J ends, which lost 6 bases and 1 base, there was a span of 9 bases. The CDR3 DNA reads TGCAGCGTGCGGGGGAGAACTAATGAAAAACTGTTTTTT. It translates to CSVRGRTNEKLFF.

This chain uses TRBV28 with TRBJ2-5; D remains unclear. The CDR3 length is 11 residues. Trimming shortened V by 2 bases and J by 3 bases, and 1 base separated the two germline ends. Germline CDR1 is MDHEN and CDR2 is SYDVKM. In DNA form, the CDR3 reads TGTGCCAGCAGTTTAAAAGAGACCCAGTACTTC. Its translation is CASSLKETQYF. Full variable domain (remainder filled in from reference TRBV28 and TRBJ2-5): DVKVTQSSRYLVKRTGEKVFLECVQDMDHENMFWYRQDPGLGLRLIYFSYDVKMKEKGDIPEGYSVSREKKERFSLILESASTNQTSMYLCASSLKETQYFGPGTRLLVL.

V usage is TRBV4-3 and J usage is TRBJ1-1; 9 positions agree with TRBD1. CDR1 is LGHNA, CDR2 YSLEER, per germline. V was pared by 4 bases and J by 3 bases, with 0 bases of the junction left unmatched. This CDR3 is built from 13 residues. This CDR3 is CASSRTGDTEAFF. The DNA of the CDR3 is TGCGCCAGCAGCCGGACAGGGGACACTGAAGCTTTCTTT.

This chain connects TRBV27 to TRBJ1-6; D gene uncertain. This CDR3 contains 14 residues. Between the trimmed V and J ends, which lost 5 bases and 2 bases, there was a span of 7 bases. Germline assignment: CDR1 MNHEY and CDR2 SMNVEV (reference sequence). The CDR3 nucleotides read TGTGCCAGCAGTCCAAACACCTATAATTCACCCCTCCACTTT. Translated, it gives CASSPNTYNSPLHF.

The rearrangement uses TRBV6-1 and TRBJ1-5; tentatively, D is TRBD1 (5 bases). Germline V gene sequence: CDR1 MNHNS, CDR2 SASEGT. This CDR3 is 15 amino acids long. Trimming shortened V by 0 bases and J by 9 bases, and 15 bases separated the two germline ends. This CDR3 is CASSEAGDPRRPQHF. CDR3 in DNA: TGTGCCAGCAGTGAAGCAGGGGACCCCCGGCGGCCCCAGCATTTT.

The V and J genes are TRBV7-3 and TRBJ2-1, with 11 bases that match TRBD2. With V trimmed by 5 bases and J by 7 bases, 4 bases remained unmatched. The CDR3 totals 14 residues. Germline values: CDR1 SGHTA, CDR2 FQGTGA. Here the CDR3 DNA reads TGTGCCAGCAGCCTAGCGGGAGGTGGGAATGAGCAGTTCTTC. This gives the protein CASSLAGGGNEQFF.

This clone showed up just once. V and J are TRBV7-9 and TRBJ1-3, with D possibly TRBD1 on 5 matching bases. CDR1 and CDR2 from the germline V gene are SEHNR and FQNEAQ (reference sequence). The CDR3 is made up of 14 amino acids. The V gene lost 6 bases and the J gene lost 2 bases, with 11 bases spanning the gap. CDR3 DNA: TGTGCCAGCAGTCCCAGGGTGACTGGAAACACCATATATTTT. Amino acids: CASSPRVTGNTIYF.

The gene calls are TRBV7-8 and TRBJ2-1, with D unresolved. V was pared by 5 bases and J by 3 bases, with 14 bases between. This CDR3 is built from 15 residues. In germline, CDR1 is SGHVS, CDR2 FQNEAQ. The CDR3, as DNA: TGTGCCAGCAGCATACTCCTGTCGAGCTACAATGAGCAGTTCTTC. Its protein product is CASSILLSSYNEQFF.

The chain joins TRBV18 to TRBJ1-5; no reliable D call. The CDR3 is made up of 16 amino acids. The V end lost 3 bases, the J end lost 0 bases, and 12 bases lay between the germline ends. Looked up from germline, CDR1 is KGHSH and CDR2 is LQKENI. CDR3 amino acids: CASSPPLLDSNQPQHF. For the CDR3, the DNA is TGTGCCAGCTCACCTCCTCTCTTAGATAGCAATCAGCCCCAGCATTTT.

The rearrangement uses TRBV15 and TRBJ1-2, with 12 bases matching TRBD1. This CDR3 spans 20 amino acids. Germline values: CDR1 LNHNV, CDR2 YYDKDF (reference sequence). With V trimmed by 0 bases and J by 4 bases, 15 bases remained unmatched. This CDR3 reads CATSRDGPGGQGAKLYGYTF. CDR3 DNA: TGTGCCACCAGCAGAGATGGCCCCGGGGGACAGGGGGCGAAACTCTATGGCTACACCTTC.

The V call is TRBV7-9, the J call TRBJ1-5, with no clear D. V dropped 1 base and J dropped 6 bases, with 16 bases sitting between them. Germline assignment: CDR1 SEHNR and CDR2 FQNEAQ (reference sequence). The length of the CDR3 is 16 residues. CDR3 loop: CASSLVRPGPVQPQHF. The DNA for the CDR3 is TGTGCCAGCAGCTTAGTAAGACCGGGCCCCGTTCAGCCCCAGCATTTT.